Below are 23 T cell receptor beta chains sequenced from a single sample in a study of blood T cell repertoires in COVID-19. Sequencing was performed with immunoSEQ multiplex PCR; in TCRdb, only in-frame clones are kept and a portion is missing. The data contain some 500,000 clones, roughly nine tenths of them singletons. Input material: peripheral blood. The origin of the receptors is a woman aged 45-60 years with COVID-19, enrolled during active disease.

This sequence joins TRBV27 and TRBJ1-1; 9 bases match TRBD1. Germline-derived CDR1 and CDR2 are MNHEY and SMNVEV (reference sequence). CDR3 length equals 17 residues. V was pared by 5 bases and J by 1 base, with 11 bases of the junction left unmatched. The CDR3 here is CASSRGTGYEGNTEAFF. The CDR3 nucleotides are TGTGCCAGCAGTAGAGGGACAGGGTATGAGGGGAACACTGAAGCTTTCTTT.

The chain uses TRBV7-8 and TRBJ1-1; 7 nucleotides align to TRBD1. The CDR3 is 14 residues long. Looked up from germline, CDR1 is SGHVS and CDR2 is FQNEAQ. Unmatched junction bases numbered 8, after V lost 5 bases and J lost 5 bases. The CDR3 DNA reads TGTGCCAGCAGCCCTGACAGGGTAGGGACTGAAGCTTTCTTT. The encoded protein is CASSPDRVGTEAFF.

This clone was detected a few times. The genes are TRBV7-2 and TRBJ1-1, with TRBD1 as a possible D gene (6 bases). With 5 bases removed from V and 0 bases from J, the gap between germline ends came to 16 bases. This CDR3 has 16 amino acids. Looked up from germline, CDR1 is SGHTA and CDR2 is FQGNSA. The CDR3 sequence is CASSVDRTDMNTEAFF. Written as DNA, the CDR3 is TGTGCCAGCAGCGTTGACAGGACCGACATGAACACTGAAGCTTTCTTT.

This chain uses TRBV7-9 with TRBJ2-2; 8 nucleotides agree with TRBD1. Trimming cost V 5 bases and J 7 bases; bases outside gene matches: 9. Per the germline V gene, CDR1 is SEHNR and CDR2 is FQNEAQ (reference sequence). The CDR3 has 15 residues. DNA of the CDR3: TGTGCCAGCAGCCCCGGACAGGGATTGAACGGGGAGCTGTTTTTT. Residues: CASSPGQGLNGELFF.

The J gene is TRBJ1-1, the V gene TRBV27; TRBD1 might be the D (5 bases). CDR3 length equals 16 residues. Trimming took off 2 bases at V and 4 bases at J, with 17 bases between the two ends. Looked up from germline, CDR1 is MNHEY and CDR2 is SMNVEV (reference sequence). CDR3 sequence: CASSLRGRVAGTEAFF. CDR3 coding DNA: TGTGCCAGCAGTTTAAGGGGAAGGGTAGCCGGCACTGAAGCTTTCTTT.

This clone was detected once. The genes are TRBV30 and TRBJ2-5, with a possible D match to TRBD2 (5 bases). This CDR3 contains 11 residues. CDR1 and CDR2 from the germline V gene are GTSNPN and SVGIG (reference sequence). CDR3 DNA sequence: TGTGCTGGGGAGTTGGGGGAGACCCAGTACTTC. Translated: CAGELGETQYF. Complete variable domain (other parts from reference TRBV30 and TRBJ2-5): SQTIHQWPATLVQPVGSPLSLECTVEGTSNPNLYWYRQAAGRGLQLLFYSVGIGQISSEVPQNLSASRPQDRQFILSSKKLLLSDSGFYLCAGELGETQYFGPGTRLLVL.

The chain employs TRBV2 and TRBJ2-7, with D maybe TRBD1 (5 bases). Germline V gene lookup returns CDR1 SNHLY and CDR2 FYNNEI. V was clipped by 8 bases and J by 3 bases, with 14 bases between them. The length of the CDR3 is 13 residues. In DNA form, the CDR3 reads TGTGCCAGCTCCGAAGGGGTTATCTACGAGCAGTACTTC. It specifies CASSEGVIYEQYF.

The chain is built from TRBV27 and TRBJ2-1; 7 bases agree with TRBD2. The germline gives CDR1 MNHEY, CDR2 SMNVEV (reference sequence). The CDR3 covers 14 residues. J lost 5 bases, V lost 2 bases, and 3 bases had no gene match. The CDR3 is CASSLSGANNEQFF. CDR3 coding DNA: TGTGCCAGCAGTTTAAGCGGGGCAAACAATGAGCAGTTCTTC.

CDR3 protein: CASSLIRGESTQYF. CDR3 sequence (DNA): TGTGCCAGCAGCTTAATTCGCGGGGAGAGTACGCAGTATTTT. The chain links TRBV7-3 to TRBJ2-3, with a tentative D call TRBD2 (6 bases). CDR3 size: 14 residues. The V end lost 1 base, the J end lost 8 bases, and 13 bases lay between the germline ends. Germline assignment: CDR1 SGHTA and CDR2 FQGTGA.

J is TRBJ1-1 and V is TRBV11-2, with D perhaps TRBD1 (5 bases). V lost 5 bases, J lost 10 bases, and 23 bases lay in between. CDR1 is SGHAT, CDR2 FQNNGV, per germline. The CDR3 length is 15 residues. Written as DNA, the CDR3 is TGTGCCAGCAGCAAGGGACTTCTAGAAAACCCAATAGCTTTCTTT. Translation: CASSKGLLENPIAFF.

The rearrangement uses TRBV19 and TRBJ2-7, with 15 bases identical to TRBD2. CDR3 length equals 17 residues. The germline V gene encodes CDR1 LNHDA and CDR2 SQIVND (reference sequence). After removal of 5 bases from V and 2 bases from J, the junction contained 7 bases not matched to a gene. The CDR3 loop is CASSPSGTSGGTYEQYF. Written as DNA, the CDR3 is TGTGCCAGTAGTCCCTCCGGGACTAGCGGGGGGACCTACGAGCAGTACTTC.

CDR3 sequence (DNA): TGTGCCAGCAGTGTTCCGGGACAGAGAAACGAGCAGTACTTC. Translating it yields CASSVPGQRNEQYF. The chain links TRBV2 to TRBJ2-7; 7 bases fit TRBD1. The CDR3 runs to 14 residues. Germline loops: CDR1 SNHLY, CDR2 FYNNEI. The junction had 8 bases not matched to a gene; V was cut back by 4 bases and J by 5 bases. Looking up the rest from reference TRBV2 and TRBJ2-7 gives the full variable domain: EPEVTQTPSHQVTQMGQEVILRCVPISNHLYFYWYRQILGQKVEFLVSFYNNEISEKSEIFDDQFSVERPDGSNFTLKIRSTKLEDSAMYFCASSVPGQRNEQYFGPGTRLTVT.

This chain uses TRBV6-1 with TRBJ2-7; 12 bases fit TRBD1. CDR3 length: 14 residues. The germline V gene has CDR1 MNHNS and CDR2 SASEGT. After removal of 3 bases from V and 6 bases from J, the junction contained 3 bases not matched to a gene. CDR3 coding DNA: TGTGCCAGCAGTGACCGGGACAGGGGGCGCGAGCAGTACTTC. The encoded protein is CASSDRDRGREQYF.

The rearrangement joins TRBV19 to TRBJ1-2; TRBD1 matches 10 bases. Germline V gene data show CDR1 as LNHDA and CDR2 as SQIVND (reference sequence). V dropped 5 bases and J dropped 4; count of bases not matched to a gene: 10. The CDR3 is 16 residues long. CDR3 amino acids: CASSLSGRQGAYGYTF. CDR3 in DNA: TGTGCCAGTAGTCTTTCCGGGAGACAGGGGGCCTATGGCTACACCTTC.

The chain combines TRBV3-1 (or the pseudogene TRBV3-2) with TRBJ2-1; 8 bases align to TRBD2. The V gene end was trimmed by 0 bases and the J gene end by 7 bases; junction bases not matched to a gene: 11. CDR1 is LGHDT, CDR2 YNNKEL, per germline (reference sequence). The CDR3 totals 17 residues. CDR3 bases: TGTGCCAGCAGCCAAGATCATGGCGGGGGGACTAGGAATGAGCAGTTCTTC. Translation: CASSQDHGGGTRNEQFF.

The chain is built from TRBV4-2 and TRBJ1-4, with 7 bases that match TRBD1. Looked up from germline, CDR1 is LGHNA and CDR2 is YNFKEQ. The CDR3 has 15 residues. With 4 bases clipped from V and 3 bases from J, the junction kept 5 bases outside the gene matches. CDR3 sequence: CASSPWTGANEKLFF. The CDR3 DNA reads as TGTGCCAGCAGCCCGTGGACAGGCGCTAATGAAAAACTGTTTTTT.

The chain carries TRBV5-1 and TRBJ2-7; 7 bases align to TRBD2. Trimming removed 3 bases from V and 5 bases from J; junction bases left unmatched: 2. This CDR3 has 12 amino acids. The germline gives CDR1 SGHRS, CDR2 YFSETQ. The CDR3 coding sequence is TGCGCCAGCAGCTCCGGGGGGAACGAGCAGTACTTC. Its protein product is CASSSGGNEQYF.

The V call is TRBV24-1, the J call TRBJ2-3; TRBD1 is a possible D gene (5 bases). Deletions cut 5 bases from V and 1 base from J, with 12 bases between. The CDR3 has 15 amino acids. CDR1 KGHDR and CDR2 SFDVKD come from the germline V gene. In nucleotides, the CDR3 is TGTGCCACCAGTGGAGGACAACCGCGCACAGATACGCAGTATTTT. Translating it yields CATSGGQPRTDTQYF.

The V call is TRBV19, the J call TRBJ1-1, with D unresolved. Trimming took off 4 bases at V and 0 bases at J, with 27 bases between the two ends. CDR1 LNHDA and CDR2 SQIVND come from the germline V gene (reference sequence). This CDR3 spans 20 amino acids. CDR3 region: CASSTPQRPGSLKLNTEAFF. The CDR3 bases are TGTGCCAGTAGTACCCCCCAGAGACCGGGGTCATTAAAACTGAACACTGAAGCTTTCTTT.

With regard to this clone: Other DNA sequences from this sample encode an identical CDR3 as well. The chain recombines TRBV4-1 with TRBJ1-2; 10 bases fit TRBD1. The ends lost 4 bases at V and 4 bases at J; junction bases unmatched: 3. This CDR3 contains 14 residues. Looked up from germline, CDR1 is MGHRA and CDR2 is YSYEKL. CDR3 DNA: TGCGCCAGCAGCCCGGGACAGGGGTCCTATGGCTACACCTTC. This encodes CASSPGQGSYGYTF.

The rearrangement uses TRBV5-6 and TRBJ2-5, with 10 bases matching TRBD2. CDR3 length equals 14 residues. Germline values: CDR1 SGHDT, CDR2 YYEEEE. J was trimmed by 4 bases and V by 3 bases; bases with no gene match: 3. The CDR3 nucleotides read TGTGCCAGCAGCTGGCTAGCGGGGGTAGAGACCCAGTACTTC. Protein product: CASSWLAGVETQYF.

The J gene is TRBJ1-1, the V gene TRBV29-1, with D hard to call. The V and J ends lost 0 bases and 8 bases respectively, with 10 bases between them. This CDR3 has 12 amino acids. CDR1 is SQVTM and CDR2 is ANQGSEA in the germline V gene. The chain's CDR3 is CSVEDPETEAFF. As DNA, the CDR3 is TGCAGCGTTGAAGATCCGGAGACGGAAGCTTTCTTT. The variable domain in full, with the rest retrieved from reference TRBV29-1 and TRBJ1-1, is SAVISQKPSRDICQRGTSLTIQCQVDSQVTMMFWYRQQPGQSLTLIATANQGSEATYESGFVIDKFPISRPNLTFSTLTVSNMSPEDSSIYLCSVEDPETEAFFGQGTRLTVV.

The chain combines TRBV2 with TRBJ2-7; possible D gene TRBD1, 5 bases. Germline V CDR1 and CDR2: SNHLY, FYNNEI. The CDR3 sequence is 12 residues long. Trimming left V 7 bases short and J 2 bases short, with 9 bases between. The CDR3 DNA is TGTGCCAGCAAGACAGAGACCTACGAGCAGTACTTC. This sequence encodes CASKTETYEQYF.